The clone carrying this TCR beta chain showed up just a few times. The data were taken from a study of T-cell reconstitution after alpha-beta-depleted transplantation in children. Between the trimmed V and J ends, which lost 2 bases and 3 bases, there was a span of 16 bases. CDR3 length equals 16 residues. Preparation of the TCRbeta library was carried out with unique molecular identifiers. MiXCR, applied by TCRdb to the PCR reads, yields one record per CDR3 protein. The table records some 280,000 distinct CDR3 sequences, 9.9% of them present only once. The source is a human donor who donated a stem cell graft to a child with SCID. Material: PBMCs from the stem cell graft donor, obtained from the stem cell graft. The chain links TRBV12-3 or TRBV12-4 to TRBJ2-5; D is possibly TRBD2 (6 bases). The CDR3 nucleotides read TGTGCCAGCAGTTTATCAGGGAGGAGGTCCGAAGAGACCCAGTACTTC. It translates to CASSLSGRRSEETQYF.